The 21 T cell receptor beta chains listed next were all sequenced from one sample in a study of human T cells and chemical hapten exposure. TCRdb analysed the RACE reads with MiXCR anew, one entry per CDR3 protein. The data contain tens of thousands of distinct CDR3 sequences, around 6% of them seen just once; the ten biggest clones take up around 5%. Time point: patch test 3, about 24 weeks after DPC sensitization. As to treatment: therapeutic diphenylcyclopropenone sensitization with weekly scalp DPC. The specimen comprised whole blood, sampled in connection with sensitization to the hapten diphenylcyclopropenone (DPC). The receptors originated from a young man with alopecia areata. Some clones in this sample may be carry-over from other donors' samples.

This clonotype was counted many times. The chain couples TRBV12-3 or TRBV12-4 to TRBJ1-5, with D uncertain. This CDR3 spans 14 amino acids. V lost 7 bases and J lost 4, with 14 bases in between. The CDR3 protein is CASTLWQDNQPQHF. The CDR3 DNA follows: TGTGCCAGCACGCTGTGGCAGGATAATCAGCCCCAGCATTTT.

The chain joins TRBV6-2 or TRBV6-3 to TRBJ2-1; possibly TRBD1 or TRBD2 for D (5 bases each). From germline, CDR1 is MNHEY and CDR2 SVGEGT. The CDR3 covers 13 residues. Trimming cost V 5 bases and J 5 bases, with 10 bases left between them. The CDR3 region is CASSQLGDNEQFF. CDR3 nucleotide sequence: TGTGCCAGCAGTCAGCTGGGGGACAATGAGCAGTTCTTC.

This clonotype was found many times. CDR3 region: CASSFAGGMAGELFF. In DNA, the CDR3 is TGTGCCAGCAGCTTCGCTGGCGGGATGGCCGGGGAGCTGTTTTTT. The V call is TRBV7-2, the J call TRBJ2-2, with a weak D call TRBD2 (6 bases). CDR1 is SGHTA, CDR2 FQGNSA, per germline. The CDR3 spans 15 residues. The V and J ends lost 3 bases and 6 bases respectively, with 14 bases between them.

The chain's CDR3 is CASSPGQGPDTQYF. CDR3 DNA: TGTGCCAGCAGTCCCGGACAGGGCCCGGATACGCAGTATTTT. V gene TRBV6-6 combines with J gene TRBJ2-3, with TRBD1 matching over 8 bases. CDR1 MNHNY and CDR2 SVGAGI come from the germline V gene (reference sequence). CDR3 length: 14 amino acids. The junction had 7 bases not matched to a gene; V was cut back by 5 bases and J by 6 bases.

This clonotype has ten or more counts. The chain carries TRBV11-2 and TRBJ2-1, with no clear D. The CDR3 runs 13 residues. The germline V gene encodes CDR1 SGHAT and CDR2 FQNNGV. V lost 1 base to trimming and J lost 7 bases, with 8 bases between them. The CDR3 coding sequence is TGTGCCAGCAGCTTAGGGCATGGTAATGAGCAGTTCTTC. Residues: CASSLGHGNEQFF.

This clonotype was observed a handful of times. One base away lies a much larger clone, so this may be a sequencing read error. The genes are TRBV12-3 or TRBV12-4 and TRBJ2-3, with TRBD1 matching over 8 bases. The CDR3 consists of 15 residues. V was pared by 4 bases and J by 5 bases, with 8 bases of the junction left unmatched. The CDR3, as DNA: TGTGCCAGCAGTTGGACGACAGGGGCGGGAGATACGCAGTATTTT. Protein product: CASSWTTGAGDTQYF.

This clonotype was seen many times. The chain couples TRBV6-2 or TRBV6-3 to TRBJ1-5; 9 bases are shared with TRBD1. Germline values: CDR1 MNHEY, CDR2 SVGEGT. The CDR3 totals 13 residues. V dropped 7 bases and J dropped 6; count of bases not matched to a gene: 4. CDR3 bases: TGTGCCAGCACTTCGACAGGGGGTCAGCCCCAGCATTTT. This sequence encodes CASTSTGGQPQHF.

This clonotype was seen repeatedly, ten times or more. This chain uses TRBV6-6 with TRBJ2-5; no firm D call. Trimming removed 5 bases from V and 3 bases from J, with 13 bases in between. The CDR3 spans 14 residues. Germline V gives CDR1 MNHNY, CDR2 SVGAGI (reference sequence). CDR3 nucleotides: TGTGCCAGCAGTCCGGCAAGTGGTGAAGAGACCCAGTACTTC. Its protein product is CASSPASGEETQYF.

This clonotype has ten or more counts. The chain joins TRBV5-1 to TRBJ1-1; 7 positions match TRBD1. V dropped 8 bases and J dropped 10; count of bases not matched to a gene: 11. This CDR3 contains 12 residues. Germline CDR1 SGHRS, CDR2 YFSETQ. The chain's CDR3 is CASSPPQGSAFF. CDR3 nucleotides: TGCGCCAGTTCGCCCCCACAGGGGTCAGCTTTCTTT.

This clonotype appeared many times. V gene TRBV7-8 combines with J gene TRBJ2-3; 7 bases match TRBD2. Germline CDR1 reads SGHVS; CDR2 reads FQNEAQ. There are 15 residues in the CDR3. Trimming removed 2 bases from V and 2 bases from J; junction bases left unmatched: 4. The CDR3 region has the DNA TGTGCCAGCAGCTTAAGGCGGGAGAACACAGATACGCAGTATTTT. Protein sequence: CASSLRRENTDTQYF.

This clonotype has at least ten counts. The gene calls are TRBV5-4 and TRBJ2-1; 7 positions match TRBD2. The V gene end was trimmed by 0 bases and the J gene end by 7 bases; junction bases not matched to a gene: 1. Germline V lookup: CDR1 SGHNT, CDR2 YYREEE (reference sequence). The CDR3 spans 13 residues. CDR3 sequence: CASSLGSGNEQFF. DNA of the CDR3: TGTGCCAGCAGCTTGGGTAGCGGGAATGAGCAGTTCTTC. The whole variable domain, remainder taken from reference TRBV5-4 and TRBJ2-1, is ETGVTQSPTHLIKTRGQQVTLRCSSQSGHNTVSWYQQALGQGPQFIFQYYREEENGRGNFPPRFSGLQFPNYSSELNVNALELDDSALYLCASSLGSGNEQFFGPGTRLTVL.

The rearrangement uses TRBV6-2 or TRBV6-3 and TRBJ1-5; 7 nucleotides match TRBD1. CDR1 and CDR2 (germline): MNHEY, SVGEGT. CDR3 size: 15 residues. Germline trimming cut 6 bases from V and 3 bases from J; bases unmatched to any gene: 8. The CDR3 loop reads CASSPRQGNNQPQHF. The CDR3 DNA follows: TGTGCCAGCAGCCCTAGACAGGGCAACAATCAGCCCCAGCATTTT.

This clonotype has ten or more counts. DNA for the CDR3: TGTGCCAGCAGTTACGGTGGACTAGCGGGGGACAATGAGCAGTTCTTC. It is translated as CASSYGGLAGDNEQFF. V gene TRBV6-5 combines with J gene TRBJ2-1, with TRBD2 matching 13 bases. This CDR3 spans 16 amino acids. Germline V gene lookup returns CDR1 MNHEY and CDR2 SVGAGI. V shed 2 bases and J 5 bases; nucleotides not matched to a gene: 3.

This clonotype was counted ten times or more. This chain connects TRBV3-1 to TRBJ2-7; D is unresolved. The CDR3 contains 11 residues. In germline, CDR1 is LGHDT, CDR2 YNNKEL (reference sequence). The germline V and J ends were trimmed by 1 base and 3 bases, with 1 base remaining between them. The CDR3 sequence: CASSQGYEQYF. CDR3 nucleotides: TGTGCCAGCAGCCAAGGCTACGAGCAGTACTTC.

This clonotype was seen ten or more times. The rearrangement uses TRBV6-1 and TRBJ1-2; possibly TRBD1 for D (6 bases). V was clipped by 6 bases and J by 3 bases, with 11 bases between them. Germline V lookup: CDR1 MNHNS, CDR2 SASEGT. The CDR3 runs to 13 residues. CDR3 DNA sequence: TGTGCCAGCAGCCCGGGACAAGACTATGGCTACACCTTC. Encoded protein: CASSPGQDYGYTF.

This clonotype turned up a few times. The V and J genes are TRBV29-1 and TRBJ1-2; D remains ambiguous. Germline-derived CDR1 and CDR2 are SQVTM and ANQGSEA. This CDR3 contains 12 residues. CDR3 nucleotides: TGCAGTACGCTAGCCCCTAACTATGGCTACACCTTC. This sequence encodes CSTLAPNYGYTF.

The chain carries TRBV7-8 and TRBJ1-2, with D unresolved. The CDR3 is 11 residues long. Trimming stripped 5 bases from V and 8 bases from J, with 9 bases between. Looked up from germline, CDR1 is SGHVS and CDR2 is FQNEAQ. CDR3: CASSRGDGYTF. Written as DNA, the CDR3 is TGTGCCAGCAGCCGGGGAGACGGCTACACCTTC.

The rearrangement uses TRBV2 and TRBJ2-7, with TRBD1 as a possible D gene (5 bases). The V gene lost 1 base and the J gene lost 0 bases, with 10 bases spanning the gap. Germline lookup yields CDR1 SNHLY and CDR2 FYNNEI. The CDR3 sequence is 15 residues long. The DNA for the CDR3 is TGTGCCAGCAGTGAAGGGCACAGGAGCTCCTACGAGCAGTACTTC. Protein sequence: CASSEGHRSSYEQYF.

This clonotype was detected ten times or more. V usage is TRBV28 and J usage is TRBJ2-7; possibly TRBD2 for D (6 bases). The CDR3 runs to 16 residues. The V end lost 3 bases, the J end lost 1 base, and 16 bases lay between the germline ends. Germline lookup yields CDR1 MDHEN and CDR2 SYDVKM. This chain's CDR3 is CASSFHLAVLSYEQYF. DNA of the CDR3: TGTGCCAGCAGTTTTCATTTAGCGGTTCTATCCTACGAGCAGTACTTC.

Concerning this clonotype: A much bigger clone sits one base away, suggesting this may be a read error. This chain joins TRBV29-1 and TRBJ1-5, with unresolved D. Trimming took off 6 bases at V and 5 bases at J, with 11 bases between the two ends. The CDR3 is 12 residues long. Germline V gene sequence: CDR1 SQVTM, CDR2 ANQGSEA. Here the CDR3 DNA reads TGCAGCGTATGGTACAGCGATCAGCCCCAGCATTTT. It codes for CSVWYSDQPQHF.

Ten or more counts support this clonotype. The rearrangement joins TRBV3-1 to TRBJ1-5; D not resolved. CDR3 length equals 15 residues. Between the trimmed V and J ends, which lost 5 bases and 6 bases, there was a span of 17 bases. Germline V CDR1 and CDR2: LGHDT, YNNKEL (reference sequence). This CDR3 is CASSSSAHRSQPQHF. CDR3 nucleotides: TGTGCCAGCAGCTCGAGCGCACATCGGAGTCAGCCCCAGCATTTT.